These 3 T cell receptor beta chains were all obtained from the same sample, sequenced in a study of cytomegalovirus exposure and HLA in healthy donors. The PCR was carried out with 60 Vbeta primers and 13 Jbeta primers. The protocol was immunoSEQ multiplex PCR, while the TCRdb copy is restricted to in-frame clones and leaves out a portion. The sample carries 100,000 to 150,000 clones, 74% recorded once. Sequenced: PBMCs. The source is a man aged 35-49 years in good health and CMV-seropositive.

The rearrangement links TRBV7-6 to TRBJ2-1; possible D gene TRBD2, 5 bases. CDR3 length equals 13 residues. The V and J ends lost 1 base and 9 bases respectively, with 10 bases between them. From germline, CDR1 is SGHVS and CDR2 FNYEAQ. CDR3 nucleotide sequence: TGTGCCAGCAGCTTAGGGCCCCGGGGTGAGCAGTTCTTC. Encoded protein: CASSLGPRGEQFF. Looking up the rest from reference TRBV7-6 and TRBJ2-1 gives the full variable domain: GAGVSQSPRYKVTKRGQDVALRCDPISGHVSLYWYRQALGQGPEFLTYFNYEAQQDKSGLPNDRFSAERPEGSISTLTIQRTEQRDSAMYRCASSLGPRGEQFFGPGTRLTVL.

The J gene is TRBJ1-2, the V gene TRBV15, with TRBD1 identical over 8 bases. The CDR3 sequence is 14 residues long. Trimming at V came to 4 bases and at J to 8 bases, leaving 9 bases not matched to a gene. Germline V gene data show CDR1 as LNHNV and CDR2 as YYDKDF (reference sequence). The CDR3 DNA reads as TGTGCCACCAGCATACTGGACAGGGCTGGCGGCTACACCTTC. Translating it yields CATSILDRAGGYTF.

The chain joins TRBV27 to TRBJ1-3, with D uncertain. V was trimmed by 2 bases and J by 0 bases, leaving 8 bases between them. This CDR3 is built from 15 residues. The germline V gene has CDR1 MNHEY and CDR2 SMNVEV (reference sequence). The CDR3: CASSLGGSSGNTIYF. For the CDR3, the DNA is TGTGCCAGCAGTTTAGGCGGCAGCTCTGGAAACACCATATATTTT.